The 17 T cell receptor beta chains below come from one sample, sequenced in a study of CD8+ T cells in alopecia areata. Extracted RNA was reverse transcribed into cDNA, the sequencing template. The method was immunoSEQ multiplex PCR; TCRdb's version includes in-frame clones alone and lacks a portion of them. This sample has 100,000 to 130,000 clones, with over 55% found just once. Input material: NKG2D-low CD8+ T cells sorted from blood. The receptors originated from a human donor with alopecia areata.

This rearrangement joins TRBV7-8 to TRBJ1-1; D uncertain. Between the trimmed V and J ends, which lost 1 base and 1 base, there was a span of 10 bases. Germline loops: CDR1 SGHVS, CDR2 FQNEAQ. The CDR3 contains 15 residues. The CDR3 region is CASSLVTDTNTEAFF. The DNA for the CDR3 is TGTGCCAGCAGCTTAGTTACAGACACGAACACTGAAGCTTTCTTT.

The chain carries TRBV27 and TRBJ1-1; 7 bases match TRBD1. V lost 2 bases, J lost 1 base, and 4 bases stayed unmatched. The CDR3 covers 15 residues. The germline gives CDR1 MNHEY, CDR2 SMNVEV (reference sequence). Written as DNA, the CDR3 is TGTGCCAGCAGTTTAGGTACAGGGGCGAACACTGAAGCTTTCTTT. Amino acids: CASSLGTGANTEAFF.

This sequence joins TRBV29-1 and TRBJ2-1; D may correspond to TRBD1 or TRBD2 (7 bases each). Germline CDR1 is SQVTM and CDR2 is ANQGSEA. The length of the CDR3 is 16 residues. The V and J ends lost 4 bases and 1 base respectively, with 17 bases between them. The CDR3 region has the DNA TGCAGCGTTGTTGTGGGAGGGGGCGGATCCTACAATGAGCAGTTCTTC. This sequence encodes CSVVVGGGGSYNEQFF.

The chain links TRBV7-3 to TRBJ2-1; either TRBD1 or TRBD2 may supply D (6 bases each). Germline CDR1 SGHTA, CDR2 FQGTGA. CDR3 length equals 15 residues. The V end was cut by 4 bases, the J end by 6 bases, with 16 bases between. The CDR3 DNA sequence: TGTGCCAGCAGCTACCGGGACTGGGGGCCCAATGAGCAGTTCTTC. Protein sequence: CASSYRDWGPNEQFF.

The V and J genes are TRBV6-5 and TRBJ1-2; perhaps TRBD1 as D (5 bases). Looked up from germline, CDR1 is MNHEY and CDR2 is SVGAGI. There are 12 residues in the CDR3. Between the trimmed V and J ends, which lost 2 bases and 6 bases, there was a span of 7 bases. CDR3 region: CASSYGADGYTF. The DNA for the CDR3 is TGTGCCAGCAGTTACGGGGCCGATGGCTACACCTTC.

The chain joins TRBV6-5 to TRBJ2-7; D remains unclear. V lost 8 bases to trimming and J lost 4 bases, with 15 bases between them. Germline CDR1 and CDR2: MNHEY and SVGAGI. The CDR3 covers 13 residues. The CDR3 nucleotides are TGTGCCAGCTCGCCACGAACAGAATACGAGCAGTACTTC. It encodes CASSPRTEYEQYF.

In this sample, this clone turned up a few times. This chain connects TRBV19 to TRBJ2-1; D is uncertain. From germline, CDR1 is LNHDA and CDR2 SQIVND (reference sequence). Trimming stripped 8 bases from V and 7 bases from J, with 9 bases between. The CDR3 loop spans 11 amino acids. CDR3 in amino acids: CASELGNEQFF. The CDR3, as DNA: TGTGCCAGTGAGCTAGGGAATGAGCAGTTCTTC.

A remark on this clone: The junction departs from the called germline gene at one end, perhaps through a read error. The rearrangement links TRBV6-1 to TRBJ2-5, with D hard to call. The germline V gene has CDR1 MNHNS and CDR2 SASEGT. The CDR3 spans 14 residues. CDR3 in amino acids: CAISVHGSQETQYF. In DNA form, the CDR3 reads TGTGCCATCAGTGTCCACGGCAGCCAAGAGACCCAGTACTTC.

This clone is deemed medium-sized (0.01 to 0.1%). The J gene is TRBJ1-4, the V gene TRBV9, with D tentatively TRBD1 (5 bases). Trimming shortened V by 5 bases and J by 3 bases, and 14 bases separated the two germline ends. Germline-derived CDR1 and CDR2 are SGDLS and YYNGEE. This CDR3 is 15 amino acids long. The CDR3 region is CASRQGSSSNEKLFF. CDR3 DNA: TGTGCCAGCAGGCAGGGTTCGTCATCTAATGAAAAACTGTTTTTT.

A few counts support this clone. The V gene is TRBV5-4, the J gene TRBJ2-1, with D possibly being TRBD2 (5 bases). Trimming removed 6 bases at V and 0 bases at J, with 16 bases between. Germline V gene lookup returns CDR1 SGHNT and CDR2 YYREEE (reference sequence). The CDR3 covers 16 residues. CDR3 sequence reads: CASTDGLPSSYNEQFF. The CDR3 DNA is TGTGCCAGCACCGATGGACTTCCGAGCTCCTACAATGAGCAGTTCTTC.

This clone appeared a single time. The chain combines TRBV7-9 with TRBJ2-2, with D perhaps matching TRBD1 or TRBD2 (5 bases each). This CDR3 has 16 amino acids. Germline CDR1 SEHNR, CDR2 FQNEAQ (reference sequence). Trimming shortened V by 4 bases and J by 1 base, and 13 bases separated the two germline ends. In nucleotides, the CDR3 is TGTGCCAGCAGCTACACCGGGACCGAGAACACCGGGGAGCTGTTTTTT. Its translation: CASSYTGTENTGELFF.

The chain carries TRBV4-1 and TRBJ2-7; D is possibly TRBD1 (6 bases). This CDR3 comprises 13 residues. With 3 bases removed from V and 3 bases from J, the gap between germline ends came to 9 bases. Looked up from germline, CDR1 is MGHRA and CDR2 is YSYEKL. CDR3 DNA: TGCGCCAGCAGCCAGCTGGACAGCTACGAGCAGTACTTC. Its translation is CASSQLDSYEQYF.

The chain has TRBV28 and TRBJ1-2, with a tentative D call TRBD1 (5 bases). This CDR3 region has 14 residues. V gave up 7 bases and J gave up 3 bases, with 15 bases separating them. Germline values: CDR1 MDHEN, CDR2 SYDVKM. The CDR3 is CASNQGSVDYGYTF. Written as DNA, the CDR3 is TGTGCCAGCAATCAGGGTTCGGTGGACTATGGCTACACCTTC.

The CDR3 sequence is CASSETGLDYTEAFF. The CDR3 coding sequence is TGTGCCAGCAGTGAAACAGGGTTGGATTACACTGAAGCTTTCTTT. The V gene is TRBV6-1, the J gene TRBJ1-1; possibly TRBD1 for D (6 bases). V was trimmed by 2 bases and J by 3 bases, leaving 13 bases between them. Germline CDR1 reads MNHNS; CDR2 reads SASEGT. This CDR3 is 15 amino acids long.

This chain uses TRBV9 with TRBJ2-1; tentatively, D is TRBD2 (6 bases). The germline CDR1 and CDR2 sequences are SGDLS and YYNGEE. Trimming took 0 bases from V and 2 from J, leaving 9 bases between them. The CDR3 has 15 amino acids. The CDR3 DNA sequence: TGTGCCAGCAGCGTAGCTGAGCGGGCCTACAATGAGCAGTTCTTC. This sequence encodes CASSVAERAYNEQFF.

A few counts support this clone. The chain recombines TRBV29-1 with TRBJ2-7; D is uncertain. The CDR3 totals 11 residues. The germline CDR1 and CDR2 sequences are SQVTM and ANQGSEA. Deletions cut 2 bases from V and 7 bases from J, with 9 bases between. The CDR3 spells CSVERAREQYF. The CDR3 DNA sequence: TGCAGCGTTGAAAGGGCGAGGGAGCAGTACTTC.

The rearrangement uses TRBV5-6 and TRBJ2-2; 10 nucleotides align to TRBD2. Germline V gene lookup returns CDR1 SGHDT and CDR2 YYEEEE. With V trimmed by 4 bases and J by 4 bases, 7 bases remained unmatched. This CDR3 spans 16 amino acids. CDR3 DNA sequence: TGTGCCAGCAGCACCAGCGGGAGGGGGTTCACCGGGGAGCTGTTTTTT. Translating gives CASSTSGRGFTGELFF.